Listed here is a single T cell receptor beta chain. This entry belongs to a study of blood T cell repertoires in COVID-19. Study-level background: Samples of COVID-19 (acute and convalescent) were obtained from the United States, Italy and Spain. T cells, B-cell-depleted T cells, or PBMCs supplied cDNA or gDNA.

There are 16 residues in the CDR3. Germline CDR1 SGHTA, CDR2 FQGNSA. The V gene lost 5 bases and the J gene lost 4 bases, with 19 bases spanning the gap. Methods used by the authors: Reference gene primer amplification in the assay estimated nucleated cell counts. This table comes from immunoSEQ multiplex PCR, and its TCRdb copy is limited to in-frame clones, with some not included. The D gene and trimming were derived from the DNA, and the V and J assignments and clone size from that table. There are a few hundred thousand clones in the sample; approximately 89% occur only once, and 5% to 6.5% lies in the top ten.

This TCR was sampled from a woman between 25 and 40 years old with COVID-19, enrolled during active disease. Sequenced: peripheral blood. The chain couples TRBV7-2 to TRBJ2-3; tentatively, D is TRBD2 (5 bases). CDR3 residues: CASSRGLYGGADTQYF. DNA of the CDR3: TGTGCCAGCAGCCGCGGACTGTACGGAGGAGCAGATACGCAGTATTTT.